In this sample, the clone carrying this T cell receptor beta chain turned up a few times. No antigen is known for it. This specimen belongs to a study of post-analysis software for immune sequencing data. Overall study: The disease courses covered relapsing-remitting, secondary progressive and progressive-relapsing multiple sclerosis.

Libraries were made from TCR beta cDNA, and they carried unique molecular identifiers. TCRdb fed the PCR reads into MiXCR, producing one record per CDR3 protein. This table has 430,000 or so distinct CDR3 sequences, over 30% appearing once. Study results and limitations: Patients with multiple sclerosis recorded significantly lower normalized Chao1 diversity than controls, the study found. Samples from a shared batch, those prepared together, strongly co-clustered by F measure. When patients were compared with controls, 5 or 6 TRBV segments were more frequent, TRBV5-6, TRBV5-1 and TRBV20-1 among them.

The CDR3 sequence is 17 residues long. Germline-derived CDR1 and CDR2 are SGHTA and FQGNSA. The V and J ends lost 3 bases and 2 bases, in that order; junction bases with no gene match: 9. The V gene is TRBV7-2, the J gene TRBJ2-1, with TRBD2 identical over 8 bases. Sample: blood. This clonotype was sampled from a girl between 2 and 10 years old with multiple sclerosis. CDR3 residues: CASSFPLAGKTYNEQFF. In DNA form, the CDR3 reads TGTGCCAGCAGCTTTCCATTAGCGGGAAAGACCTACAATGAGCAGTTCTTC.